The 3 T cell receptor beta chains below come from one sample, sequenced in a study of blood T cell repertoires in COVID-19 (dated by TCRdb to 2018 to 2020). The library was obtained by the immunoSEQ multiplex PCR assay. Drawn from immuneACCESS, this table holds only the in-frame rearrangements with V and J called that TCRdb kept. Clones are partly lost; checked studies trace under half to an unresolved V gene and leave the rest unexplained. Within this sample are 150,000 to 200,000 clones, with 79% of them counted one time only. About 18% of the sample rests with the top ten. Source material: peripheral blood. The receptors come from a man in his sixties with active or convalescent COVID-19.

The gene calls are TRBV28 and TRBJ1-4; D perhaps matches TRBD1 (5 bases). Per the germline V gene, CDR1 is MDHEN and CDR2 is SYDVKM. V lost 3 bases, J lost 5 bases, and 13 bases lay in between. The CDR3 consists of 15 residues. In nucleotides, the CDR3 is TGTGCCAGCAGTTTGCCCAGGGCCCCGAATGAAAAACTGTTTTTT. Translated: CASSLPRAPNEKLFF.

This clone was picked up a small number of times. CDR3 sequence: CASSQGTGDNEQFF. The CDR3 nucleotides read TGCGCCAGCAGCCAGGGGACAGGAGACAATGAGCAGTTCTTC. This chain connects TRBV4-3 to TRBJ2-1; 8 bases agree with TRBD1. The ends lost 3 bases at V and 5 bases at J; junction bases unmatched: 3. Germline V lookup: CDR1 LGHNA, CDR2 YSLEER. This CDR3 is built from 14 residues.

The CDR3 DNA is TGTGCCAGCAGTTATTGGAAGGGGGCGGCTCAGCCCCAGCATTTT. It yields the protein CASSYWKGAAQPQHF. The chain links TRBV6-2 or TRBV6-3 to TRBJ1-5, with 7 bases identical to TRBD1. The CDR3 loop spans 15 amino acids. Trimming at V came to 3 bases and at J to 6 bases, leaving 8 bases not matched to a gene. Germline assignment: CDR1 MNHEY and CDR2 SVGEGT.